Sequencing of this TCR beta chain was carried out in a study of CD8+CD57+ T cells in acquired aplastic anemia. Findings of the study overall: Approximately 30 CD8+ CDR3 sequences were shared between patients and controls.

Genomic DNA templated the TCR beta VDJ and CDR3 profiling. TCRdb reprocessed the reads with MiXCR, giving one entry per CDR3 protein. The sample has 300,000 or so distinct CDR3 sequences, around 60% seen once; the top ten hold 6.5% to 10%. The V end lost 7 bases, the J end lost 4 bases, and 21 bases lay between the germline ends. CDR3 length: 15 amino acids. Germline V gives CDR1 SGHDT, CDR2 YYEEEE. As concerns this clonotype: Its specificity is unknown. A much larger clone differs from this one at a single base, so this may be a read error.

The source of this sequence is a human donor with severe aplastic anemia or a healthy control (not recorded which). Source material: sorted CD4+, CD8+, or CD8+CD57+ T cells (not recorded which) from PBMCs. The V call is TRBV5-6, the J call TRBJ2-7; D may be TRBD2 (6 bases). CDR3 coding DNA: TGTGCCAGCTCTACGGAGCACCCGGAGGGGTACGAGCAGTACTTC. Translating it yields CASSTEHPEGYEQYF.